The 8 T cell receptor beta chains listed next were all sequenced from one sample in a study of shared clonotypes between healthy human individuals. Clones were sequenced by immunoSEQ multiplex PCR, and TCRdb holds only the in-frame ones, with some missing. The sample carries 650,000 to 800,000 clones, over 60% recorded once. The sequenced material came from memory CD4+ T cells sorted from blood. Subset indicated: CD45RA-negative fraction. These receptors all stem from a woman between 25 and 40 years old in good health.

This chain links TRBV28 with TRBJ2-7, with D hard to call. V lost 7 bases to trimming and J lost 0 bases, with 16 bases between them. Germline V gives CDR1 MDHEN, CDR2 SYDVKM. The CDR3 runs 15 residues. CDR3 residues: CASTPVLPGSYEQYF. CDR3 coding DNA: TGTGCCAGCACCCCCGTCCTGCCCGGCTCCTACGAGCAGTACTTC. Drawing the rest from reference TRBV28 and TRBJ2-7, the complete variable domain is DVKVTQSSRYLVKRTGEKVFLECVQDMDHENMFWYRQDPGLGLRLIYFSYDVKMKEKGDIPEGYSVSREKKERFSLILESASTNQTSMYLCASTPVLPGSYEQYFGPGTRLTVT.

The chain links TRBV10-2 to TRBJ2-7; 8 bases map to TRBD1. The CDR3 extends over 16 amino acids. Germline CDR1 is WSHSY and CDR2 is SAAADI. The trim removed 10 bases at V and 0 bases at J, leaving 14 bases unmatched. In DNA, the CDR3 is TGCGCCACCCAAAGCCTACAGGGGGTTGGCTCCTACGAGCAGTACTTC. Its translation is CATQSLQGVGSYEQYF.

This sequence joins TRBV6-1 and TRBJ2-7, with D perhaps TRBD2 (6 bases). This CDR3 region has 15 residues. Germline assignment: CDR1 MNHNS and CDR2 SASEGT. Trimming pared 1 base from V and 0 bases from J, leaving 10 bases between. The CDR3 loop is CASSEGGDFSYEQYF. DNA of the CDR3: TGTGCCAGCAGTGAAGGGGGGGACTTCTCCTACGAGCAGTACTTC.

The chain couples TRBV2 to TRBJ2-1; the D gene is possibly TRBD2 (8 bases). Germline CDR1 is SNHLY and CDR2 is FYNNEI. The CDR3 has 15 residues. The V end lost 8 bases, the J end lost 9 bases, and 23 bases lay between the germline ends. The CDR3 nucleotides read TGTGCCAGCGCAATGGGACTAGGGGGCCCCATTGAGCAGTTCTTC. Translated: CASAMGLGGPIEQFF. The full variable domain, rest sourced from reference TRBV2 and TRBJ2-1, is EPEVTQTPSHQVTQMGQEVILRCVPISNHLYFYWYRQILGQKVEFLVSFYNNEISEKSEIFDDQFSVERPDGSNFTLKIRSTKLEDSAMYFCASAMGLGGPIEQFFGPGTRLTVL.

The table lists this clone with a count of one. The CDR3 is CASSLGQGASETQYF. CDR3 coding DNA: TGTGCCAGTAGTTTGGGACAGGGGGCGTCGGAGACCCAGTACTTC. The J gene is TRBJ2-5, the V gene TRBV19; 12 nucleotides line up with TRBD1. The germline V gene encodes CDR1 LNHDA and CDR2 SQIVND (reference sequence). This CDR3 is 15 amino acids long. J gave up 5 bases and V 5 bases, and 6 bases lay outside the gene matches. Drawing the rest from reference TRBV19 and TRBJ2-5, the complete variable domain is DGGITQSPKYLFRKEGQNVTLSCEQNLNHDAMYWYRQDPGQGLRLIYYSQIVNDFQKGDIAEGYSVSREKKESFPLTVTSAQKNPTAFYLCASSLGQGASETQYFGPGTRLLVL.

The chain links TRBV28 to TRBJ1-2; TRBD1 matches 10 bases. This CDR3 has 15 amino acids. Germline V gives CDR1 MDHEN, CDR2 SYDVKM. Trimming at V came to 6 bases and at J to 8 bases, leaving 12 bases not matched to a gene. The CDR3: CASSTGQGTMGGYTF. CDR3 sequence (DNA): TGTGCCAGCAGCACGGGACAGGGGACTATGGGAGGCTACACCTTC.

This clone was seen just once. The chain couples TRBV5-1 to TRBJ1-4, with 7 bases fitting TRBD1. Germline values: CDR1 SGHRS, CDR2 YFSETQ. After removal of 1 base from V and 5 bases from J, the junction contained 2 bases not matched to a gene. This CDR3 region has 14 residues. CDR3 sequence: CASSLTGENEKLFF. The CDR3 DNA reads as TGCGCCAGCAGCTTGACAGGGGAGAATGAAAAACTGTTTTTT.

The rearrangement uses TRBV19 and TRBJ2-2, with TRBD2 matching 7 bases. With V trimmed by 4 bases and J by 4 bases, 6 bases remained unmatched. Germline CDR1 and CDR2: LNHDA and SQIVND (reference sequence). CDR3 length: 15 amino acids. CDR3 nucleotide sequence: TGTGCCAGTAGTACGGGCCCGGGAGGCACCGGGGAGCTGTTTTTT. It encodes CASSTGPGGTGELFF.